This T cell receptor (beta chain) appears in the sequencing data of a study of cytomegalovirus exposure and HLA in healthy donors. Across the study: Across roughly 400 genotyped donors, 81% landed in the Caucasian-associated ancestry cluster.

PCR involved 60 Vbeta and 13 Jbeta primers. Sequenced by immunoSEQ multiplex PCR; TCRdb stores in-frame clones only, minus some. The data hold approximately 110,000 clones, with around 77% observed a single time. Sequencing was performed on PBMCs. The receptor was derived from a human donor in good health.

CDR3 nucleotides: TGCGCCAGCAGCTTGGAAGGCAGGGGGAACACTGAAGCTTTCTTT. Its translation is CASSLEGRGNTEAFF. The rearrangement uses TRBV5-1 and TRBJ1-1; a possible D gene is TRBD1 (6 bases). V lost 0 bases to trimming and J lost 1 base, with 10 bases between them. The CDR3 sequence is 15 residues long. The germline CDR1 and CDR2 sequences are SGHRS and YFSETQ.